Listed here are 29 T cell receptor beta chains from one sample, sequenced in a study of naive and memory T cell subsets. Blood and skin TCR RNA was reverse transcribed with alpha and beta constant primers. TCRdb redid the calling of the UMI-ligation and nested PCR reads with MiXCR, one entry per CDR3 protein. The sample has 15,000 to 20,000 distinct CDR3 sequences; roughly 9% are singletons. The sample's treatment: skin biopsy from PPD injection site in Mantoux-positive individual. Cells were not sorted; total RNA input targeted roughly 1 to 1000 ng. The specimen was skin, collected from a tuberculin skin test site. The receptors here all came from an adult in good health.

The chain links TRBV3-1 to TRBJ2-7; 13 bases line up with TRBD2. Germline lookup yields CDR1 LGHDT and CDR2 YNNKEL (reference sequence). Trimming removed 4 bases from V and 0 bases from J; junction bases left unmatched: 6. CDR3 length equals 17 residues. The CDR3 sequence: CASSRGTSGTASYEQYF. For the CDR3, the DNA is TGTGCCAGCAGCCGGGGGACTAGCGGGACCGCCTCCTACGAGCAGTACTTC.

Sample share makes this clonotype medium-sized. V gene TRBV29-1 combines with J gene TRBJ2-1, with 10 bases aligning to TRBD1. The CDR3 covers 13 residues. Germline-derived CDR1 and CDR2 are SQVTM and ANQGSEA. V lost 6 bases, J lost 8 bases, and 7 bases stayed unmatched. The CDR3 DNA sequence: TGCAGCGTCTGGGACAGGGGAAGGGATGAGCAGTTCTTC. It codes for CSVWDRGRDEQFF.

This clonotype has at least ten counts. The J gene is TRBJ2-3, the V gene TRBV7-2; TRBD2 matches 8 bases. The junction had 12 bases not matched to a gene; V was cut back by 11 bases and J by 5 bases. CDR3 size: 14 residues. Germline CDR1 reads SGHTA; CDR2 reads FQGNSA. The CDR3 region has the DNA TGTGCCCGGGGGGGGGAGCGGGTGAGAGATACGCAGTATTTT. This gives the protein CARGGERVRDTQYF.

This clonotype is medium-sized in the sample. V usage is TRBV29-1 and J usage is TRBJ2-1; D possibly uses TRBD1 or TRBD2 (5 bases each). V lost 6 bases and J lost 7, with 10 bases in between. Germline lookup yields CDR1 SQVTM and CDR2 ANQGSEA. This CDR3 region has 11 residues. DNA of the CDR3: TGCAGCGTAAGATGGGGGAATGAGCAGTTCTTC. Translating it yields CSVRWGNEQFF.

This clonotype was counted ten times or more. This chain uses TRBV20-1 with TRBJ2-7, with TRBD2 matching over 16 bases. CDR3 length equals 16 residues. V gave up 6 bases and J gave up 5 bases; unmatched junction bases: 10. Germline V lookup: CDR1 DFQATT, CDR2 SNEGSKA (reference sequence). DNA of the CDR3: TGCAGTGCCGGGGACGGGACTAGCGGGAGGGTGCACGAGCAGTACTTC. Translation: CSAGDGTSGRVHEQYF.

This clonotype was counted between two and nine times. In nucleotides, the CDR3 is TGTGCCACGGGCCGGGACAGCAACTATAATTCACCCCTCCACTTT. Amino acids: CATGRDSNYNSPLHF. This chain connects TRBV10-3 to TRBJ1-6, with TRBD1 matching 7 bases. Germline V gene lookup returns CDR1 ENHRY and CDR2 SYGVKD. The V segment lost 10 bases and the J segment 3 bases; nucleotides outside the gene matches: 9. The CDR3 spans 15 residues.

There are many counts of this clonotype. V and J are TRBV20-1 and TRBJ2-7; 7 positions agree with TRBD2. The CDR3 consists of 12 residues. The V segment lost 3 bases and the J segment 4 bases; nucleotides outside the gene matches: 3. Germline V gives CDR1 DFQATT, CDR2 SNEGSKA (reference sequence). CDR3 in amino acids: CSARREGYEQYF. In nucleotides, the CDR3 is TGCAGTGCTAGGAGGGAGGGGTACGAGCAGTACTTC.

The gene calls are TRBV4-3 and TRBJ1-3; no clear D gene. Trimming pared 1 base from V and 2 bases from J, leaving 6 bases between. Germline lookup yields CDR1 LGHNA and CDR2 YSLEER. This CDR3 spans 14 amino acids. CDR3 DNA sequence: TGCGCCAGCAGCCAAGCAGTGGCTGGAAACACCATATATTTT. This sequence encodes CASSQAVAGNTIYF.

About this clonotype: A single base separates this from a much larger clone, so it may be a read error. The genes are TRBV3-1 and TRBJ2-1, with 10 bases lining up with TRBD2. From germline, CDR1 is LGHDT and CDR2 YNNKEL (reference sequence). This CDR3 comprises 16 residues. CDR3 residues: CASSQDPSGSYSEQFF. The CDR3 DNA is TGTGCCAGCAGCCAAGATCCTAGCGGGAGCTACAGTGAGCAGTTCTTC.

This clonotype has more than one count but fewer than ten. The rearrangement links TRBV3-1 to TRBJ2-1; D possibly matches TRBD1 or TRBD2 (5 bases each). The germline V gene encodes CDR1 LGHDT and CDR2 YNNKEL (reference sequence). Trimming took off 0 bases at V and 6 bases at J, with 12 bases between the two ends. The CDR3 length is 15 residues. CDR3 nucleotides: TGTGCCAGCAGCCAAGATATGACTGGGGGCAATGAGCAGTTCTTC. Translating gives CASSQDMTGGNEQFF.

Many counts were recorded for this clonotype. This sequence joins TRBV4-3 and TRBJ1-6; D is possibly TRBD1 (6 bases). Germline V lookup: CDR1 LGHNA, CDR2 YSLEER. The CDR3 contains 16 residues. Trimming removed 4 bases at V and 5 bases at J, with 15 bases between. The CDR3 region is CASSRQTGRNNSPLHF. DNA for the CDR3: TGCGCCAGCAGCCGTCAAACAGGGAGGAATAATTCACCCCTCCACTTT.

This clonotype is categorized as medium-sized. The CDR3 coding sequence is TGTGCCAGCAGCTATAGGACAGGCGCTGAAGCTTTCTTT. This codes for CASSYRTGAEAFF. This chain connects TRBV3-1 to TRBJ1-1; 7 nucleotides match TRBD1. CDR1 LGHDT and CDR2 YNNKEL come from the germline V gene (reference sequence). The CDR3 is made up of 13 amino acids. V lost 5 bases to trimming and J lost 6 bases; unmatched junction nucleotides: 6.

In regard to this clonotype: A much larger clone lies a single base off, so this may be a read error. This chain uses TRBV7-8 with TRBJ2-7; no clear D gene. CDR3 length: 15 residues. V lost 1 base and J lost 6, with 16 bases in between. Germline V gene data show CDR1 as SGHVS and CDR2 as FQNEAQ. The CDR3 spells CASSLEASGRFEQYF. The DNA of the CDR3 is TGTGCCAGCAGCTTAGAGGCTAGTGGTCGTTTCGAGCAGTACTTC.

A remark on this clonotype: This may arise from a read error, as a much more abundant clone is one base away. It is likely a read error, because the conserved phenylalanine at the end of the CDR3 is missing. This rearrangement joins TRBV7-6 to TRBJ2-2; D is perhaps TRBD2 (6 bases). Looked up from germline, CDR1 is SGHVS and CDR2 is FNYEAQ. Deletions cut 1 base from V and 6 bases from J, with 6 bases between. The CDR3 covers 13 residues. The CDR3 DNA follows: TGTGCCAGCAGCTTAGGACTAGCCGGGGAGCTGTTTTCT. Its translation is CASSLGLAGELFS.

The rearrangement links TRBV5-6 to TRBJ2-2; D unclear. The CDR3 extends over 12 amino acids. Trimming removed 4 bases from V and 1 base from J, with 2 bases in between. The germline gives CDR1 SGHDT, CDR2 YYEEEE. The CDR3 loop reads CASSRNTGELFF. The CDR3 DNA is TGTGCCAGCAGCCGGAACACCGGGGAGCTGTTTTTT. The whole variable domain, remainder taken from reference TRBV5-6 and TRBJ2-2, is DAGVTQSPTHLIKTRGQQVTLRCSPKSGHDTVSWYQQALGQGPQFIFQYYEEEERQRGNFPDRFSGHQFPNYSSELNVNALLLGDSALYLCASSRNTGELFFGEGSRLTVL.

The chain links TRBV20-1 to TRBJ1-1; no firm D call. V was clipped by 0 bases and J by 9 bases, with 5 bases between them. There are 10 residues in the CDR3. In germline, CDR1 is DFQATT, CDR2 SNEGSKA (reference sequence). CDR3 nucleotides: TGCAGTGCTAGAGAGCCAAAAGCTTTCTTT. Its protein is CSAREPKAFF.

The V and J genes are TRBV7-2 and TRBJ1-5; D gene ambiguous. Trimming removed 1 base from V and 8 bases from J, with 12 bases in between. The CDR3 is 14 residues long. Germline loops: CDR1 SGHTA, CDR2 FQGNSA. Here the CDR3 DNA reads TGTGCCAGCAGCTTAGGGGCGACCCGTGAGCCCCAGCATTTT. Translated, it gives CASSLGATREPQHF.

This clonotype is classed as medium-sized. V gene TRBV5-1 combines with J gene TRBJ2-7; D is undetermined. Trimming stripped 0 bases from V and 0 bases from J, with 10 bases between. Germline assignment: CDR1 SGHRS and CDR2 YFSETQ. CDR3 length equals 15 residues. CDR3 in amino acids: CASSLGTTDSYEQYF. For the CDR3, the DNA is TGCGCCAGCAGCTTGGGGACGACCGACTCCTACGAGCAGTACTTC.

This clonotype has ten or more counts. CDR3 loop: CASSLYSGGAYEQYF. CDR3 nucleotides: TGTGCCAGCAGCTTGTACAGCGGGGGAGCCTACGAGCAGTACTTC. The chain links TRBV5-4 to TRBJ2-7, with 8 bases that match TRBD2. The CDR3 sequence is 15 residues long. Trimming took 1 base from V and 2 from J; bases not matched to a gene: 5. The germline V gene encodes CDR1 SGHNT and CDR2 YYREEE (reference sequence).

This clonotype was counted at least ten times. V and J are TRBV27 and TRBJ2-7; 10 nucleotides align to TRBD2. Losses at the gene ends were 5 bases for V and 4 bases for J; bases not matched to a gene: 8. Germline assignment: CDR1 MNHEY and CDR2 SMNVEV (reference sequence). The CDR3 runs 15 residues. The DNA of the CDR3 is TGTGCCAGCAGTCCCGGGACTAGCGAGCGATACGAGCAGTACTTC. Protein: CASSPGTSERYEQYF.

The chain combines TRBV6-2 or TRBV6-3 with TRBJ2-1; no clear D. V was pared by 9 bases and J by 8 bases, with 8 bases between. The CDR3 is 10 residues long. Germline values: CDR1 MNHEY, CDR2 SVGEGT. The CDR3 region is CARSYDEQFF. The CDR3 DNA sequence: TGTGCCAGGTCATACGATGAGCAGTTCTTC.

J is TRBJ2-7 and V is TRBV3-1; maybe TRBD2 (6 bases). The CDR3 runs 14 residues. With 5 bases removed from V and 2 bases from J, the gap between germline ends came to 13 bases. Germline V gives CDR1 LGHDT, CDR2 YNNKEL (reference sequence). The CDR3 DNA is TGTGCCAGCAGCTCTTATACGGGAGCCTACGAGCAGTACTTC. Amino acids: CASSSYTGAYEQYF.

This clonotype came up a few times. This CDR3 is CASHFSGSYEQYF. The CDR3 DNA reads TGTGCCAGCCACTTCTCGGGATCCTACGAGCAGTACTTC. The rearrangement links TRBV12-3 or TRBV12-4 to TRBJ2-7, with D perhaps TRBD2 (5 bases). V was pared by 8 bases and J by 1 base, with 12 bases between. This CDR3 has 13 amino acids.

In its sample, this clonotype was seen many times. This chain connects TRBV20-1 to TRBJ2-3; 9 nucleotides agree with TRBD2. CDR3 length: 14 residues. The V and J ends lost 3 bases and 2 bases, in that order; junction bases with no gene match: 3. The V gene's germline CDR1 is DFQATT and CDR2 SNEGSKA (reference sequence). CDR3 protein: CSARGLALTDTQYF. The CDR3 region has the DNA TGCAGTGCTAGGGGACTAGCCCTCACAGATACGCAGTATTTT.

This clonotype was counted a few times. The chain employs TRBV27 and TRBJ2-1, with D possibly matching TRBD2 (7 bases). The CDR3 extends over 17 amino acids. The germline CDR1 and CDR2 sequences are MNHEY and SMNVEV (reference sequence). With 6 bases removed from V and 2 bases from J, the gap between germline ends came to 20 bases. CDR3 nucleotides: TGTGCCAGCAGGGCCCATCTCGGGGGGCCCCCCTACAATGAGCAGTTCTTC. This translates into CASRAHLGGPPYNEQFF.

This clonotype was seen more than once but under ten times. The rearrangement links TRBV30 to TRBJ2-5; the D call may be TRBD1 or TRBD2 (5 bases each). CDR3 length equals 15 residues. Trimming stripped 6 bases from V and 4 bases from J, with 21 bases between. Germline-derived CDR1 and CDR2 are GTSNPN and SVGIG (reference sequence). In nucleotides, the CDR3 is TGTGCCTGTAACATCGGGACCACGAGGGGAGAGACCCAGTACTTC. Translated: CACNIGTTRGETQYF.

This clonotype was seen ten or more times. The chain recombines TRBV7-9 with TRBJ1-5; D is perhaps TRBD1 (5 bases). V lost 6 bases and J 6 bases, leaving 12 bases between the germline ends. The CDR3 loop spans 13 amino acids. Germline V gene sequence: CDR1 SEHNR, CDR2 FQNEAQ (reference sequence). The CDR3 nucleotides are TGTGCCAGCAGGCAGGGCGACGGTCAGCCCCAGCATTTT. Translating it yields CASRQGDGQPQHF.

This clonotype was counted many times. The chain's CDR3 is CASSLNRVNEQFF. The CDR3 DNA reads as TGTGCCAGCAGCTTAAACAGGGTGAATGAGCAGTTCTTC. This sequence joins TRBV7-2 and TRBJ2-1; D perhaps matches TRBD1 (6 bases). CDR3 length: 13 residues. V lost 2 bases, J lost 7 bases, and 9 bases lay in between. Germline-derived CDR1 and CDR2 are SGHTA and FQGNSA.

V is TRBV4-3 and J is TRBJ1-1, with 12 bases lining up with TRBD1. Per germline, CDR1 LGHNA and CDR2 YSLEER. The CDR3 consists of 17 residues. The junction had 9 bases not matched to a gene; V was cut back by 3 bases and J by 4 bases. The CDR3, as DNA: TGCGCCAGCAGCCATGGGACAGGGGGCGAGATTTCCACTGAAGCTTTCTTT. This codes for CASSHGTGGEISTEAFF.